These T cell receptor beta chains were read from a single sample in a study of blood T cells in healthy people across ages. TCRdb reanalysed the 5' RACE reads using MiXCR and keeps one entry per CDR3 protein. Of 1.5 million to 2 million distinct CDR3 sequences in the sample, 35% to 50% are singletons; the top ten hold more than 20%. Material for sequencing was blood. These receptors were collected from a human donor in good health. CDR3s include the opening cysteine and the closing phenylalanine or tryptophan. Each record gives: V gene, J gene, CDR3 protein.

TRBV12-3/TRBV12-4	TRBJ1-1	CASALTRNTEAFF
TRBV7-3	TRBJ2-3	CASSLGPAGGLTDTQYF
TRBV11-2	TRBJ2-7	CASSSDRAGGQYF
TRBV29-1	TRBJ1-5	CSVSEGSTGNQPQHF
TRBV7-2	TRBJ2-3	CASSRRGSSTDTQYF
TRBV5-1	TRBJ2-7	CASSSGPQGEQYF
TRBV4-3	TRBJ2-1	CASSQVTGTRDGNEQFF
TRBV28	TRBJ1-1	CASSFGQVGTFF
TRBV6-5	TRBJ1-5	CASSYGTGSNQPQHF
TRBV5-1	TRBJ2-1	CASSLSRVYNEQFF
TRBV12-3/TRBV12-4	TRBJ2-6	CASSFYAGANVLTF